This T cell receptor beta chain was sequenced for a study of control samples from healthy donors and cancer patients. Measured with immunoSEQ multiplex PCR; TCRdb has only the in-frame clones, and not every one. The data contain over 150,000 clones, roughly 94% of them seen just once; the ten biggest clones take up 12% to 15%. The CDR3 runs to 11 residues. Trimming stripped 7 bases from V and 4 bases from J, with 10 bases between. CDR1 is DFQATT, CDR2 SNEGSKA, per germline (reference sequence). J is TRBJ1-2 and V is TRBV20-1; D not certain. The receptor's source is a man in his sixties with colorectal cancer. The specimen sequenced was PBMCs. CDR3 coding DNA: TGCAGTGGGGCCTCGGGCTATGGCTACACCTTC. It is translated as CSGASGYGYTF.